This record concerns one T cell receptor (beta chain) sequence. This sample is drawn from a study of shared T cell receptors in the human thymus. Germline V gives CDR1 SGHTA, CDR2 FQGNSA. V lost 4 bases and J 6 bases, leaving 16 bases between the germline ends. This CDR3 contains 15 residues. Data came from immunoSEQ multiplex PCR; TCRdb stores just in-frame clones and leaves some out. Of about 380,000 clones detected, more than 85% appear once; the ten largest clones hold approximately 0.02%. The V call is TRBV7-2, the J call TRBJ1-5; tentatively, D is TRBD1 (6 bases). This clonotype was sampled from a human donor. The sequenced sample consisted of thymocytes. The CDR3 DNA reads TGTGCCAGCAGCTGGGAGGGGGTGATCCCTCAGCCCCAGCATTTT. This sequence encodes CASSWEGVIPQPQHF.